A single sample is the source of the 10 T cell receptor beta chains below, sequenced in a study of tumor-infiltrating lymphocytes in primary liver carcinoma. From roughly 0.45 ug total RNA, TCR beta cDNA was generated with a primer in the constant region. Three-round nested multiplex PCR performed with slightly modified ARM-PCR produced the TCR beta libraries. The first two PCR rounds, around 10 cycles each, used TRBV1-TRBV30 forward primers and a C-beta reverse primer. MiXCR was run by TCRdb on the multiplex PCR reads, yielding one entry per CDR3 protein. Counted here are around 70,000 distinct CDR3 sequences, roughly three quarters occurring once; the ten biggest clones make up about a quarter. RNA and DNA were co-extracted from about 19-30 mg of unsorted bulk tissue. Sample: liver tumor tissue from sampling region 4. As for subset: tumor region T4, right-lateral pole. The receptors were sampled from a man in his forties with primary liver carcinoma and hepatitis B virus infection.

For this clonotype: A much larger clone is a single base away; this may be a read error. The rearrangement joins TRBV30 to TRBJ2-1, with D unclear. Germline-derived CDR1 and CDR2 are GTSNPN and SVGIG (reference sequence). The CDR3 spans 11 residues. Trimming stripped 4 bases from V and 8 bases from J, with 9 bases between. This chain's CDR3 is CAWNPVDEQFF. CDR3 DNA sequence: TGTGCCTGGAACCCTGTCGATGAGCAGTTCTTC.

This clonotype was seen many times. This sequence joins TRBV28 and TRBJ2-7; 7 bases map to TRBD2. This CDR3 contains 13 residues. Germline-derived CDR1 and CDR2 are MDHEN and SYDVKM. V trimming: 6 bases; J trimming: 2 bases; junction bases outside the gene matches: 4. This CDR3 is CASRLAATYEQYF. CDR3 bases: TGTGCCAGCAGGCTAGCGGCAACCTACGAGCAGTACTTC. The full variable domain, in which reference TRBV28 and TRBJ2-7 provide the parts outside the CDR3, is DVKVTQSSRYLVKRTGEKVFLECVQDMDHENMFWYRQDPGLGLRLIYFSYDVKMKEKGDIPEGYSVSREKKERFSLILESASTNQTSMYLCASRLAATYEQYFGPGTRLTVT.

With respect to this clonotype: A much more abundant neighbour one base away suggests this may be a read error. The chain is built from TRBV6-2 or TRBV6-3 and TRBJ2-5; 7 positions match TRBD2. Per germline, CDR1 MNHEY and CDR2 SVGEGT. The CDR3 length is 15 residues. CDR3 protein: CASSYSGTNQETQCF. The DNA for the CDR3 is TGTGCCAGCAGTTATTCCGGGACTAACCAAGAGACCCAGTGCTTC.

A note on this clonotype: At one of its ends the junction is not consistent with the germline gene, which may arise from a read error. V and J are TRBV12-3 or TRBV12-4 and TRBJ1-5; D remains unclear. The CDR3 has 14 amino acids. CDR3 nucleotides: TGTGCCATTAGCAAGGGCCCAAGCAATCAGCCCCAACATTTT. It specifies CAISKGPSNQPQHF.

The chain is built from TRBV11-2 and TRBJ2-1; D not certain. The CDR3 length is 16 residues. V was cut by 3 bases and J by 9 bases, with 21 bases left in between. Germline V gives CDR1 SGHAT, CDR2 FQNNGV. The CDR3 coding sequence is TGTGCCAGCAGCTTTGATATCAGATTAGCCATGGGTGAGCAGTTCTTC. Protein sequence: CASSFDIRLAMGEQFF.

This clonotype showed up just a few times. A read error may account for a junction end that differs from germline. The chain carries TRBV24-1 and TRBJ2-1; 11 nucleotides align to TRBD2. Germline assignment: CDR1 KGHDR and CDR2 SFDVKD. CDR3 length: 14 amino acids. The CDR3 is CAASDASGRLEQFF. CDR3 DNA sequence: TGTGCCGCCAGTGATGCTAGCGGGAGGCTTGAGCAGTTCTTC.

Note on this clonotype: This is likely a read error, given that the CDR3 carries no conserved phenylalanine or tryptophan at its end. J is TRBJ2-5 and V is TRBV7-8, with 7 bases identical to TRBD1. The germline V gene encodes CDR1 SGHVS and CDR2 FQNEAQ. This CDR3 has 16 residues. The junction had 11 bases not matched to a gene; V was cut back by 5 bases and J by 2 bases. Here the CDR3 reads CASSPPRAGGQETQYL. The CDR3 DNA reads as TGTGCCAGCAGCCCCCCGAGAGCAGGGGGTCAAGAGACCCAGTACCTC.

This clonotype showed up just a few times. The CDR3 loop reads CASRALSGSGDTQYF. CDR3 coding DNA: TGTGCCAGCCGTGCGTTGTCGGGATCGGGGGATACGCAGTATTTT. The chain recombines TRBV2 with TRBJ2-3; a weak D match, TRBD2 (5 bases). CDR1 and CDR2 from the germline V gene are SNHLY and FYNNEI. The length of the CDR3 is 15 residues. Trimming pared 8 bases from V and 6 bases from J, leaving 21 bases between.

DNA for the CDR3: TGTGCCAGCATTGACAGGCCCGAAGAGACCCAGTACTTC. Amino acids: CASIDRPEETQYF. This chain uses TRBV5-4 with TRBJ2-5, with D possibly TRBD1 on 6 matching bases. The CDR3 runs to 13 residues. Germline V gene lookup returns CDR1 SGHNT and CDR2 YYREEE (reference sequence). Deletions cut 6 bases from V and 3 bases from J, with 12 bases between.

Regarding this clonotype: Relative to the germline gene, one junction end is altered; a read error may explain this. The chain carries TRBV11-1 and TRBJ2-1; possible D gene TRBD2, 6 bases. Per the germline V gene, CDR1 is SGHAT and CDR2 is FQDESV (reference sequence). There are 14 residues in the CDR3. The CDR3 nucleotides are TGTGCCTGCAGTTCAGCGGGCCCTGGGAATGTTCAGTTCTTC. Amino acid sequence: CACSSAGPGNVQFF.